This entry concerns a single T cell receptor beta chain. Residents of around 24 US areas, aged about 18 to 89 years, made up the participants. Participants' own reports of clinical history determined their cohort assignment. This CDR3 region has 16 residues. Germline V gives CDR1 MNHEY, CDR2 SMNVEV (reference sequence). After removal of 0 bases from V and 8 bases from J, the junction contained 6 bases not matched to a gene. In the original processing: Reference gene primer amplification gave estimated nucleated cell counts. Using immunoSEQ multiplex PCR, the repertoire was profiled, and TCRdb retains in-frame clones only, with some absent. V, J and clone size were drawn from that table, and D and trimming were deduced from the DNA. Altogether about 210,000 clones are present, roughly 79% being singletons, with the ten largest covering approximately 9%. The data were obtained in a study of blood T cell repertoires in COVID-19. Study-wide background: Sites in the United States, Italy and Spain provided acute and convalescent COVID-19 samples.

This chain links TRBV27 with TRBJ1-4, with TRBD1 matching 10 bases. This clonotype originated in a woman aged 45-60 years with acute COVID-19. The sequenced material came from PBMCs or T cells enriched from blood (not recorded which). CDR3 bases: TGTGCCAGCAGTTTATCGACAGGGGGCGGACGGGAAAAACTGTTTTTT. Protein: CASSLSTGGGREKLFF.